The 27 T cell receptor beta chains reported below all come from one sample, sequenced in a study of T cells in Graves' hyperthyroidism and ophthalmopathy (dated by TCRdb to between 2018 and 2020). Libraries came from multiplex PCR. Data came from an Illumina HiSeq 2000. The TCR beta CDR3 regions were amplified from the RNA transcripts. The first round of RT-PCR for the TCR CDR3 was performed with the HTBI primer set and the Qiagen OneStep RT-PCR kit. TCRdb reanalyzed the raw reads on its own, using fastp at Q25 for trimming and MiXCR for clone calling, and kept in-frame beta chains. Rows are unified per CDR3 protein, each entry keeping the most common DNA and genes. This sample holds roughly 380,000 distinct CDR3 sequences; about a fifth were observed only once. The ten largest make up about 3.5% of the sample. The source material was blood. The receptors come from a woman aged 18-29 years with Graves' hyperthyroidism.

The genes are TRBV30 and TRBJ1-1; D gene ambiguous. CDR1 and CDR2 from the germline V gene are GTSNPN and SVGIG (reference sequence). V gave up 5 bases and J gave up 7 bases, with 23 bases separating them. CDR3 length equals 15 residues. The CDR3 DNA is TGTGCCTGGGTCTCTGGGCGGCTGAATCTAATTGAAGCTTTCTTT. It is translated as CAWVSGRLNLIEAFF.

This clonotype showed up many times. The chain has TRBV12-3 or TRBV12-4 and TRBJ1-1, with 7 bases aligning to TRBD1. Trimming removed 8 bases from V and 0 bases from J; junction bases left unmatched: 6. This CDR3 has 14 amino acids. The CDR3 sequence is CASGPGTVNTEAFF. The CDR3 DNA is TGTGCCAGCGGACCCGGGACAGTGAACACTGAAGCTTTCTTT.

This clonotype was counted ten times or more. The rearrangement joins TRBV13 to TRBJ2-5; D is unresolved. Germline CDR1 and CDR2: PRHDT and FYEKMQ (reference sequence). Between the trimmed V and J ends, which lost 3 bases and 5 bases, there was a span of 16 bases. The CDR3 covers 15 residues. The chain's CDR3 is CASSFNRFLGETQYF. CDR3 nucleotides: TGTGCCAGCAGCTTTAACAGATTCTTGGGGGAGACCCAGTACTTC.

This clonotype has a count of ten or more. This chain connects TRBV12-5 to TRBJ1-5; D not resolved. The CDR3 has 16 residues. Germline V lookup: CDR1 LGHNT, CDR2 FRNRAP. V lost 2 bases, J lost 5 bases, and 16 bases lay in between. This chain's CDR3 is CASGLTVLNGYQPQHF. CDR3 sequence (DNA): TGTGCTAGTGGTTTGACGGTCTTGAACGGATATCAGCCCCAGCATTTT.

The J gene is TRBJ2-5, the V gene TRBV10-3; TRBD2 aligns across 7 bases. Trimming cost V 2 bases and J 1 base; bases outside gene matches: 4. The CDR3 runs 15 residues. Germline V gene lookup returns CDR1 ENHRY and CDR2 SYGVKD. The CDR3 DNA is TGTGCCATCAGTGAGACGGGGACTACCCAAGAGACCCAGTACTTC. Translated, it gives CAISETGTTQETQYF.

This clonotype has a count of ten or more. The rearrangement links TRBV7-3 to TRBJ1-1, with D possibly being TRBD1 (6 bases). Trimming took off 5 bases at V and 7 bases at J, with 17 bases between the two ends. CDR1 is SGHTA, CDR2 FQGTGA, per germline. The CDR3 has 14 residues. The CDR3 coding sequence is TGTGCCAGCAGCCCAAGGGACAAAGGGGGTGAAGCTTTCTTT. It specifies CASSPRDKGGEAFF.

This clonotype was seen just once. A much bigger clone sits one base away, suggesting this may be a read error. This chain joins TRBV20-1 and TRBJ2-5; TRBD2 matches 8 bases. The CDR3 totals 14 residues. The germline V gene encodes CDR1 DFQATT and CDR2 SNEGSKA (reference sequence). After removal of 4 bases from V and 2 bases from J, the junction contained 6 bases not matched to a gene. The CDR3 DNA reads TGCAGTGCTACGGGAGGGACCTTTCAAGAGACCCAGTACTTC. Its protein is CSATGGTFQETQYF.

The chain couples TRBV4-1 to TRBJ2-2; D might be TRBD1 or TRBD2, each matching 5 bases. V lost 2 bases and J lost 8, with 12 bases in between. CDR1 and CDR2 (germline): MGHRA, YSYEKL. The CDR3 totals 14 residues. The CDR3 reads CASSQPGTIGELFF. DNA of the CDR3: TGCGCCAGCAGCCAACCCGGGACGATTGGGGAGCTGTTTTTT.

This clonotype occurred many times. The chain couples TRBV6-1 to TRBJ2-6; 10 positions match TRBD2. The CDR3 consists of 16 residues. Germline V CDR1 and CDR2: MNHNS, SASEGT. The DNA of the CDR3 is TGTGTCTGCAGCACTAGCGGGGTCTCTGGGGCCAACGTCCTGACTTTC. This gives the protein CVCSTSGVSGANVLTF.

This clonotype was counted at least ten times. The chain uses TRBV18 and TRBJ2-7; the D call may be TRBD1 or TRBD2 (5 bases each). CDR1 and CDR2 from the germline V gene are KGHSH and LQKENI. The CDR3 runs 14 residues. Deletions cut 4 bases from V and 1 base from J, with 11 bases between. The CDR3 bases are TGTGCCAGCTCACGGGACCCTAAATCCTACGAGCAGTACTTC. Translation: CASSRDPKSYEQYF.

This clonotype was seen at least ten times. The chain has TRBV6-1 and TRBJ2-6, with unresolved D. The germline gives CDR1 MNHNS, CDR2 SASEGT. CDR3 size: 15 residues. V gave up 6 bases and J gave up 0 bases, with 9 bases separating them. The DNA of the CDR3 is TGTGCCAGCAGGTCGGGTGGCTCTGGGGCCAACGTCCTGACTTTC. It codes for CASRSGGSGANVLTF.

This clonotype came up many times. This chain links TRBV6-1 with TRBJ1-5, with TRBD1 matching 9 bases. With 6 bases clipped from V and 7 bases from J, the junction kept 7 bases outside the gene matches. Germline V lookup: CDR1 MNHNS, CDR2 SASEGT. The CDR3 spans 14 residues. The CDR3 here is CASRESTGGQPQHF. The CDR3 DNA is TGTGCCAGCAGGGAGAGTACAGGGGGCCAGCCCCAGCATTTT.

The rearrangement joins TRBV13 to TRBJ2-7; maybe TRBD1 (6 bases). The CDR3 is 17 residues long. Germline V lookup: CDR1 PRHDT, CDR2 FYEKMQ (reference sequence). V shed 5 bases and J shed 1 base, with 21 bases lying between them. This chain's CDR3 is CASSHPGQTLKSYEQYF. The DNA for the CDR3 is TGTGCCAGCAGCCACCCCGGACAGACCCTAAAATCCTACGAGCAGTACTTC.

This clonotype came up many times. The V call is TRBV5-1, the J call TRBJ2-7; D is uncertain. The CDR3 is made up of 13 amino acids. Per the germline V gene, CDR1 is SGHRS and CDR2 is YFSETQ. The ends were cut back, 3 bases at V and 6 bases at J, with 13 bases in the middle. CDR3 in DNA: TGCGCCAGCAGCTCGGGTTCTGGAAGCGAGCAGTACTTC. Translated, it gives CASSSGSGSEQYF.

This clonotype was seen ten or more times. The chain couples TRBV11-2 to TRBJ1-1; 7 bases match TRBD1. CDR1 and CDR2 from the germline V gene are SGHAT and FQNNGV. The CDR3 runs 16 residues. Trimming cost V 5 bases and J 7 bases; bases outside gene matches: 16. DNA for the CDR3: TGTGCCAGCAGCGCACGAAAGGACACAGGGGCGGTTGAAGCTTTCTTT. Protein product: CASSARKDTGAVEAFF.

This clonotype appeared many times. V is TRBV10-3 and J is TRBJ1-6; D gene uncertain. Trimming left V 2 bases short and J 9 bases short, with 8 bases between. This CDR3 has 13 residues. Germline V gives CDR1 ENHRY, CDR2 SYGVKD. The CDR3 spells CAISERDSSPLHF. The DNA of the CDR3 is TGTGCCATCAGTGAGAGGGATTCTTCACCCCTCCACTTT.

This clonotype was detected many times. The genes are TRBV10-3 and TRBJ2-5; D may be TRBD1 (5 bases). This CDR3 region has 14 residues. CDR1 and CDR2 (germline): ENHRY, SYGVKD. V dropped 6 bases and J dropped 1 base, with 12 bases sitting between them. This CDR3 is CAISRDRFQETQYF. As DNA, the CDR3 is TGTGCCATCAGCCGAGACAGATTCCAAGAGACCCAGTACTTC.

The chain carries TRBV7-6 and TRBJ2-6; D gene ambiguous. V dropped 1 base and J dropped 12 bases, with 16 bases sitting between them. Per germline, CDR1 SGHVS and CDR2 FNYEAQ. The CDR3 loop spans 15 amino acids. CDR3 amino acids: CASSLEVSGVIVLTF. CDR3 nucleotide sequence: TGTGCCAGCAGCTTAGAAGTATCTGGGGTCATCGTCCTGACTTTC.

The sample holds one count of this clonotype. The chain is built from TRBV6-1 and TRBJ1-1; unclear D gene. V lost 4 bases, J lost 3 bases, and 12 bases lay in between. This CDR3 has 14 residues. Germline CDR1 and CDR2: MNHNS and SASEGT. CDR3 nucleotide sequence: TGTGCCAGCAGTGTAGAGGGCGGAGACACTGAAGCTTTCTTT. Translating it yields CASSVEGGDTEAFF.

In its sample, this clonotype was seen many times. The genes are TRBV9 and TRBJ2-5; tentatively, D is TRBD1 or TRBD2 (5 bases each). The CDR3 has 14 amino acids. Germline CDR1 SGDLS, CDR2 YYNGEE. Trimming took off 3 bases at V and 5 bases at J, with 14 bases between the two ends. Here the CDR3 DNA reads TGTGCCAGCAGCGAGGCCGGGGCGATGGAGACCCAGTACTTC. The encoded protein is CASSEAGAMETQYF.

This clonotype is classed as medium-sized. This chain joins TRBV11-2 and TRBJ2-5; unclear D gene. Deletions cut 1 base from V and 5 bases from J, with 5 bases between. Germline values: CDR1 SGHAT, CDR2 FQNNGV. The CDR3 covers 12 residues. The CDR3 is CASSLVGETQYF. The CDR3 DNA is TGTGCCAGCAGCTTAGTGGGGGAGACCCAGTACTTC.

This clonotype was observed at least ten times. The rearrangement uses TRBV6-1 and TRBJ1-3, with 8 bases that match TRBD1. The V gene's germline CDR1 is MNHNS and CDR2 SASEGT. The CDR3 sequence is 16 residues long. Trimming removed 5 bases from V and 3 bases from J; junction bases left unmatched: 9. In nucleotides, the CDR3 is TGTGCCAGCAGTCCCCACCAGGGGGCGGGTGGAAACACCATATATTTT. Amino acids: CASSPHQGAGGNTIYF.

This clonotype was seen only a few times. A much bigger clone sits one base away, suggesting this may be a read error. The V and J genes are TRBV5-6 and TRBJ1-1; no definite D call. In germline, CDR1 is SGHDT, CDR2 YYEEEE. The CDR3 is 13 residues long. The CDR3 region has the DNA TGTGCCAGCATCAGGAGTGGGAACACTGAAGCTTGCTTT. Protein product: CASIRSGNTEACF.

This clonotype came up many times. V and J are TRBV5-1 and TRBJ1-1, with D unclear. The CDR3 extends over 15 amino acids. The V end was cut by 1 base, the J end by 1 base, with 11 bases between. Germline V gene sequence: CDR1 SGHRS, CDR2 YFSETQ. The CDR3 DNA reads as TGCGCCAGCAGCTTGCAGGTGGCCGAGAACACTGAAGCTTTCTTT. This encodes CASSLQVAENTEAFF.

CDR3 region: CASGLGTGDTGELFF. CDR3 DNA: TGTGCTAGTGGTTTGGGGACAGGGGACACCGGGGAGCTGTTTTTT. The chain carries TRBV12-5 and TRBJ2-2; 9 bases line up with TRBD1. J was trimmed by 3 bases and V by 1 base; bases with no gene match: 0. Germline CDR1 is LGHNT and CDR2 is FRNRAP. There are 15 residues in the CDR3.

A word on this clonotype: It may be a read error: a sequence one base away is much more abundant. J is TRBJ2-5 and V is TRBV18; D unresolved. This CDR3 contains 13 residues. Germline CDR1 and CDR2: KGHSH and LQKENI. DNA for the CDR3: TGTGCCAGCTCACCACCTGTGCAAGCGACCCAGTACTTC. This encodes CASSPPVQATQYF. The whole variable domain, filled in from reference TRBV18 and TRBJ2-5, reads NAGVMQNPRHLVRRRGQEARLRCSPMKGHSHVYWYRQLPEEGLKFMVYLQKENIIDESGMPKERFSAEFPKEGPSILRIQQVVRGDSAAYFCASSPPVQATQYFGPGTRLLVL.

This clonotype was seen many times. This rearrangement joins TRBV2 to TRBJ2-7; D is undetermined. The germline V and J ends were trimmed by 8 bases and 0 bases, with 8 bases remaining between them. Germline-derived CDR1 and CDR2 are SNHLY and FYNNEI. The length of the CDR3 is 12 residues. The DNA of the CDR3 is TGTGCCAGCGGCAGGAGCTCCTACGAGCAGTACTTC. Its translation is CASGRSSYEQYF.